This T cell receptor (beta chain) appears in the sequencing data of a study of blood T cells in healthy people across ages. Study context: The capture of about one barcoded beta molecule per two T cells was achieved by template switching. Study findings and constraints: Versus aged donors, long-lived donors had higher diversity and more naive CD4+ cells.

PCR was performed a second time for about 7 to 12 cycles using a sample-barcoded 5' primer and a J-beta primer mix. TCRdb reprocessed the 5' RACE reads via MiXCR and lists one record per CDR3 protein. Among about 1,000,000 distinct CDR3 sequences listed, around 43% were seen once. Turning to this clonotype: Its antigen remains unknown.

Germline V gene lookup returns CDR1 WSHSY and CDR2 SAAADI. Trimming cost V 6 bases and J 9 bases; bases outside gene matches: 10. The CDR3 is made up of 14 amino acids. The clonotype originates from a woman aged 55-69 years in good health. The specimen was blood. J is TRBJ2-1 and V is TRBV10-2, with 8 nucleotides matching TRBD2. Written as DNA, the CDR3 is TGCGCCAGCAGCGATAGGGGCGGGAGGTTTGAGCAGTTCTTC. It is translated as CASSDRGGRFEQFF.